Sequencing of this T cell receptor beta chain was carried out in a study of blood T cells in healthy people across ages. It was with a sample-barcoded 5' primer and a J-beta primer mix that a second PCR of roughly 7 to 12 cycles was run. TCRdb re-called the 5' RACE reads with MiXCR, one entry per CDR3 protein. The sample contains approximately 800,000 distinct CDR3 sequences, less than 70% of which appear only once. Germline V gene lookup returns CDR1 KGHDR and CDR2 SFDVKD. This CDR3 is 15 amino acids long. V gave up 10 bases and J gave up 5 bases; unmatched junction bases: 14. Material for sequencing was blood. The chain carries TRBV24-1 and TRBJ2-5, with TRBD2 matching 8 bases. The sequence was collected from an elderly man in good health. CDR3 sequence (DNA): TGTGCCACGGGGGCAACGGGAGGGACTAGGGAGACCCAGTACTTC. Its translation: CATGATGGTRETQYF.